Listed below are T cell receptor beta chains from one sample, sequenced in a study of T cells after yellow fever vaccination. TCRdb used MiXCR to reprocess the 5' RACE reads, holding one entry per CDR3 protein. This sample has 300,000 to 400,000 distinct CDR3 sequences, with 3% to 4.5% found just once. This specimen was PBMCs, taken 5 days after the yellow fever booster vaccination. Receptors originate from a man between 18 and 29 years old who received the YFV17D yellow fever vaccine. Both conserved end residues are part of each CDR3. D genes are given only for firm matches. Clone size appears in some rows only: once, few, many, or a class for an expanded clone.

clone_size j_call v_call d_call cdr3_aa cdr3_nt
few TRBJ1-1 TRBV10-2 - CASVYPGLGNTEAFF TGCGCCAGCGTCTACCCGGGCCTCGGGAACACTGAAGCTTTCTTT
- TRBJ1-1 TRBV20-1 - CSARDPSTGATEAFF TGCAGTGCTAGAGATCCGAGTACGGGGGCCACTGAAGCTTTCTTT
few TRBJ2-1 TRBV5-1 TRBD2 CASSLEGTRHFNEQFF TGCGCCAGCAGCTTGGAGGGGACTAGGCACTTCAATGAGCAGTTCTTC
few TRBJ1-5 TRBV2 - CASLGHGGNQPQHF TGTGCCAGCCTAGGACACGGGGGGAATCAGCCCCAGCATTTT
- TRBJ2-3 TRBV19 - CASRPPGSWRSDTQYF TGTGCCAGTAGACCCCCGGGATCCTGGAGGTCGGATACGCAGTATTTT
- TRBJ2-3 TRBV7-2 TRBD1 CASTLRRTGLTDTQYF TGTGCCAGCACCCTTAGGAGGACAGGCCTCACAGATACGCAGTATTTT
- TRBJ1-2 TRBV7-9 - CASSLGQTNSYGYTF TGTGCCAGCAGCCTCGGACAGACGAATTCCTATGGCTACACCTTC
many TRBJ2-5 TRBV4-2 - CASSPSGGPQETQYF TGTGCCAGCAGCCCCTCCGGGGGGCCCCAAGAGACCCAGTACTTC
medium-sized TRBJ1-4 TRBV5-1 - CASSLGPSGDGEKLFF TGCGCCAGCAGCTTGGGTCCGTCGGGAGATGGGGAAAAACTGTTTTTT
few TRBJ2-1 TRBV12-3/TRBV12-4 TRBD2 CASSPHGGGIYEQFF TGTGCCAGCAGTCCCCATGGCGGGGGGATCTATGAGCAGTTCTTC
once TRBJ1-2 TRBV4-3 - CASSREFQGLSNGYTF TGCGCCAGCAGCCGAGAATTTCAGGGGTTAAGTAATGGCTACACCTTC
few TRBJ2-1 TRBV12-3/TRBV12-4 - CASRNQGPHYF TGTGCCAGCCGCAATCAGGGGCCGCATTACTTC
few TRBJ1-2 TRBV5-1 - CASSSIWARGNYGYTF TGCGCCAGCAGCTCGATTTGGGCCAGGGGAAACTATGGCTACACCTTC
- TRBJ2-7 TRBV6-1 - CASSERVSGYAYEQYF TGTGCCAGCAGTGAACGGGTGAGCGGGTACGCCTACGAGCAGTACTTC
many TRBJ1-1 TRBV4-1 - CASSLPEVGLDTEAFF TGCGCCAGCAGCCTCCCGGAAGTCGGGTTGGACACTGAAGCTTTCTTT
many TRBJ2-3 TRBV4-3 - CASSRGTQDTQYF TGCGCCAGCAGCCGAGGAACACAGGATACGCAGTATTTT
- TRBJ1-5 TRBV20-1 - CSARSFGSHQPQHF TGCAGTGCTAGAAGCTTTGGATCCCATCAGCCCCAGCATTTT
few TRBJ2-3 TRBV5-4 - CASSLAGTAGPTQYF TGTGCCAGCAGCTTGGCCGGTACTGCCGGGCCTACGCAGTATTTT
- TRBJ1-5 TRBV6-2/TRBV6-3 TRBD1 CASSYWTGHHLQPQHF TGTGCCAGCAGTTACTGGACAGGGCATCACTTACAGCCCCAGCATTTT
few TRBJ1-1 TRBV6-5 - CASSQDPWGGNTEAFF TGTGCCAGCAGTCAGGACCCGTGGGGGGGGAACACTGAAGCTTTCTTT
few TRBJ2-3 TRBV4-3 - CASSQNGQGRTDTQYF TGCGCCAGCAGCCAGAACGGGCAGGGAAGGACAGATACGCAGTATTTT
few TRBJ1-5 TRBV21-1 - CASTSGQGVGQPQHF TGTGCCAGCACCTCCGGACAGGGGGTAGGACAGCCCCAGCATTTT
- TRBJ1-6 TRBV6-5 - CASSYGQRAGNSPLHF TGTGCCAGCAGTTACGGGCAGAGAGCGGGGAATTCACCCCTCCACTTT
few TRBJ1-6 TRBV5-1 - CASSLGVTTNSPLHF TGCGCCAGCAGCTTGGGAGTGACGACTAATTCACCCCTCCACTTT
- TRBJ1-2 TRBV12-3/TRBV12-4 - CASSQGYYGYTF TGTGCCAGCAGTCAGGGTTACTATGGCTACACCTTC
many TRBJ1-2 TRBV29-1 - CSVGGFYGYTF TGCAGCGTTGGAGGGTTCTATGGCTACACCTTC
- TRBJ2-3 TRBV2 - CASSGAGTGQDTQYF TGTGCCAGCAGTGGGGCGGGGACGGGTCAAGATACGCAGTATTTT
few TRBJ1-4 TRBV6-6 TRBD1 CASSRRQGDEKLFF TGTGCCAGCAGCCGACGGCAGGGGGATGAAAAACTGTTTTTT
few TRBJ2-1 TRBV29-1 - CSVDLTESSYNEQFF TGCAGCGTTGATTTGACGGAGAGCTCCTACAATGAGCAGTTCTTC
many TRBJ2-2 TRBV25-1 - CASSESGGGELFF TGTGCCAGCAGTGAATCTGGGGGCGGGGAGCTGTTTTTT
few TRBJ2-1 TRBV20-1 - CSAERGYYNEQFF TGCAGTGCCGAACGGGGGTATTACAATGAGCAGTTCTTC
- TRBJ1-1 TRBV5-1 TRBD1 CASSLSGQMNTEAFF TGCGCCAGCAGCTTGTCGGGACAGATGAACACTGAAGCTTTCTTT
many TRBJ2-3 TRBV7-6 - CASSLEGDATDTQYF TGTGCCAGCAGCTTAGAGGGTGACGCCACAGATACGCAGTATTTT
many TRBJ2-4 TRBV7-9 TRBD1 CASSRTGQGHIQYF TGTGCCAGCAGCCGGACCGGACAGGGTCACATTCAGTACTTC
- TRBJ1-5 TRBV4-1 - CASSQEVGYQPQHF TGCGCCAGCAGCCAAGAGGTCGGGTACCAGCCCCAGCATTTT
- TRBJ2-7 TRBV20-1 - CSAPSRPNGYEQYF TGCAGTGCTCCCAGCCGACCGAACGGCTACGAGCAGTACTTC
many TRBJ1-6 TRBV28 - CAARTRHSPLHF TGTGCCGCTCGGACTCGGCATTCACCCCTCCACTTT
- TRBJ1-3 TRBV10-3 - CAISESRGAGSGNTIYF TGTGCCATCAGTGAGTCGAGGGGGGCGGGCAGTGGAAACACCATATATTTT
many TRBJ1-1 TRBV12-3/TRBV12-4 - CASSFGQNNTEAFF TGTGCCAGCAGTTTCGGCCAGAATAACACTGAAGCTTTCTTT
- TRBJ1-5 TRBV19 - CASTPGGQYEPQHF TGTGCCAGTACCCCCGGGGGGCAATACGAGCCCCAGCATTTT
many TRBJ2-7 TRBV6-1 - CASRRPSHEQYF TGTGCCAGCAGACGACCCTCGCACGAGCAGTACTTC
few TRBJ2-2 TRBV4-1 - CASSPSPPFANTGELFF TGCGCCAGCAGCCCCTCCCCCCCGTTCGCGAACACCGGGGAGCTGTTTTTT
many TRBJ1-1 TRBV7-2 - CASRRSMGNTEAFF TGTGCCAGCAGACGTTCAATGGGGAACACTGAAGCTTTCTTT
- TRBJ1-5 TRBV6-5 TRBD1 CASSSQGTGQPQHF TGTGCCAGCAGCTCACAGGGGACAGGTCAGCCCCAGCATTTT
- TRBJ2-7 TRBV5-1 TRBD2 CASSSGTTPYEQYF TGCGCCAGCAGCTCCGGGACTACTCCCTACGAGCAGTACTTC
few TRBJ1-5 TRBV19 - CASVVTALQEQPQHF TGTGCCAGTGTGGTCACCGCTCTGCAGGAGCAGCCCCAGCATTTT
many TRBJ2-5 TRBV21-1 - CASSKHTGRRKETQYF TGTGCCAGCAGCAAACATACGGGGAGACGTAAAGAGACCCAGTACTTC
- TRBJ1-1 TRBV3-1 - CASSRRLNTEAFF TGTGCCAGCAGCCGGCGCCTTAACACTGAAGCTTTCTTT
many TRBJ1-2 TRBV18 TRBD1 CASSPLHSGTGDRGYTF TGTGCCAGCTCACCTTTGCACTCCGGGACAGGGGATCGCGGCTACACCTTC
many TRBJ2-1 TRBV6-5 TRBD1 CASRLPGTGKQFF TGTGCCAGCAGGTTGCCGGGGACAGGAAAGCAGTTCTTC
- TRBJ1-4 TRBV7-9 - CASSLAADEKLFF TGTGCCAGCAGCTTAGCGGCAGATGAAAAACTGTTTTTT
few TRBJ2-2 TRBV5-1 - CASSLYQSNTGELFF TGCGCCAGCAGCTTGTATCAGTCGAACACCGGGGAGCTGTTTTTT